This TCR beta chain was retrieved from a study of high-grade serous ovarian cancer treatment subgroups listed by TCRdb under 2021. A note on the overall study: Sequencing yielded a mean of approximately 13,000 reads and approximately 7,000 unique TCR beta rearrangements per sample. One primary tumor sample and two metastatic tumor samples were collected from each patient, for a total of some 88 samples. The cohort comprised 30 patients: about ten with no residual disease after primary surgery (R0), about ten excellent NACT responders, and about ten poor NACT responders. TCR beta repertoires were profiled in patients with high-grade serous ovarian cancer who were grouped, under a laparoscopic triage algorithm, by complete gross resection or by neoadjuvant chemotherapy response.

Summary of the overall study and its limitations: TCR clonal relatedness correlated positively with neoantigen level and, by trend, with copy number variation and mutation load from whole-genome sequencing. Because bulk tumor TCR sequencing provided no spatial information, insight into HGSC tumor complexity and diversity was limited. Repertoire similarity between tumors of the same patient ranged about 0.095 to 0.8, whereas almost no similarity was seen between different patients. The TCR repertoire analyses centered on CDR3, and CDR1 and CDR2 were not analyzed.

The germline V gene provides CDR1 KGHSH and CDR2 LQKENI. V sheds 3 bases and J sheds 4 bases, leaving 19 bases between their ends. The CDR3 goes from the cysteine to the phenylalanine over 16 residues. Solely the CDR3 DNA is kept, with 48 bases framed from the first base. Collection of tumor samples took place before definitive surgery or chemotherapy. Genomic DNA was extracted by the MD Anderson Biospecimen Extraction Resource, and TCR sequencing was done by the MD Anderson Cancer Genomics Laboratory. There are a few counts of this clone. Its cognate antigen has yet to be identified. No qualities accompany the bases; no much larger clone lies one base away. The approximately 100 tumor samples underwent high-throughput TCR profiling with ImmunoSEQ. Per the authors' processing: Richness (unique productive sequences), clonality, evenness and relatedness were included as repertoire diversity metrics, and similarity between samples was assessed with the Bhattacharyya coefficient. Conclusions stayed consistent in a sensitivity analysis that left out TCRs with fewer than two reads. TCRdb's version of the immuneACCESS table is confined to in-frame rearrangements and falls short of the full clone set. An unresolved V gene accounts for under half of the shortfall where checked; the remainder is of unknown origin. V and J calls plus clone size are reproduced from that table; the DNA served to infer D and trimming. The table for this sample lists approximately 9,600 clones; 55% to 75% of them were counted only once. Jointly, the top ten make up around 9.6% of the sample.

This clonotype was sampled from a human donor with high-grade serous ovarian cancer. Sequencing was performed on tumor tissue. The sequence joins TRBV18 to TRBJ2-7; the D gene lacks a confident call. The CDR3 reads as follows: CASSPSRSLPWYEQYF. The nucleotide sequence is TGTGCCAGCTCACCTTCCAGGTCCCTTCCTTGGTACGAGCAGTACTTC.